This is a list of T cell receptor beta chains from one sample in a study of control samples from healthy donors and cancer patients. The method was immunoSEQ multiplex PCR; TCRdb's version includes in-frame clones alone and lacks a portion of them. The sample has some 120,000 clones, around 87% seen once. The sequenced sample was blood. These receptors were obtained from a man aged 40-50 years in good health. Both conserved end residues are part of each CDR3. D genes are given only for firm matches. Rows give clone size only sometimes, using once, few, many, or a class for an expanded clone.

abundance: NA; v_gene: TRBV16; j_gene: TRBJ1-1; d_gene: NA; CDR3nt: TGTGCCAGCAGCCCCACCAGGGCTATTAACACTGAAGCTTTCTTT; CDR3aa: CASSPTRAINTEAFF
abundance: NA; v_gene: TRBV11-3; j_gene: TRBJ2-7; d_gene: NA; CDR3nt: TGTGCCAGCAGCTTAGTATCGGACGACATCTACGAGCAGTACTTC; CDR3aa: CASSLVSDDIYEQYF
abundance: once; v_gene: TRBV5-8; j_gene: TRBJ1-4; d_gene: NA; CDR3nt: TGTGCCAGCAGCTTCTCAGGGTCAAGGGTGGATGAAAAACTGTTTTTT; CDR3aa: CASSFSGSRVDEKLFF
abundance: once; v_gene: TRBV19; j_gene: TRBJ2-5; d_gene: NA; CDR3nt: TGTGCCACCCAGGGGACTCAAGAGACCCAGTACTTC; CDR3aa: CATQGTQETQYF
abundance: NA; v_gene: TRBV18; j_gene: TRBJ1-3; d_gene: NA; CDR3nt: TGTGCCAGCTCACCATGGTCAGGAGGGAACACCATATATTTT; CDR3aa: CASSPWSGGNTIYF
abundance: NA; v_gene: TRBV10-3; j_gene: TRBJ2-5; d_gene: TRBD2; CDR3nt: TGTGCCATCAACCGACTAGCGGGGGGCCAAGAGACCCAGTACTTC; CDR3aa: CAINRLAGGQETQYF
abundance: NA; v_gene: TRBV19; j_gene: TRBJ2-3; d_gene: NA; CDR3nt: TGTGCCAGTAGTATAGCGAGCGGTTCAGATACGCAGTATTTT; CDR3aa: CASSIASGSDTQYF
abundance: NA; v_gene: TRBV11-2; j_gene: TRBJ2-3; d_gene: NA; CDR3nt: TGTGCCAGCAGAGAATGGAAGGGGGGCACAGATACGCAGTATTTT; CDR3aa: CASREWKGGTDTQYF
abundance: NA; v_gene: TRBV5-6; j_gene: TRBJ1-2; d_gene: TRBD1; CDR3nt: TGTGCCAGCAGCATGGACAGGGGGTACTATGGCTACACCTTC; CDR3aa: CASSMDRGYYGYTF
abundance: once; v_gene: TRBV6-1; j_gene: TRBJ1-2; d_gene: TRBD1; CDR3nt: TGTGCCAGCAGTGAGGACAGGGCCACCTATGGCTACACCTTC; CDR3aa: CASSEDRATYGYTF
abundance: once; v_gene: TRBV10-2; j_gene: TRBJ1-1; d_gene: NA; CDR3nt: TGCGCCAGCCGACAGGAATCCTACACTGAAGCTTTCTTT; CDR3aa: CASRQESYTEAFF
abundance: NA; v_gene: TRBV27; j_gene: TRBJ2-1; d_gene: TRBD1; CDR3nt: TGTGCCAGCAGTTTGGGACAGGGCTACAATGAGCAGTTCTTC; CDR3aa: CASSLGQGYNEQFF
abundance: NA; v_gene: TRBV24-1; j_gene: TRBJ2-1; d_gene: NA; CDR3nt: TGTGCCACCAGTGATTTTTTGGGGGATGAGCAGTTCTTC; CDR3aa: CATSDFLGDEQFF
abundance: NA; v_gene: TRBV18; j_gene: TRBJ2-2; d_gene: NA; CDR3nt: TGTGCCAGCTCGCCCGGACAGAACACCGGGGAGCTGTTTTTT; CDR3aa: CASSPGQNTGELFF
abundance: NA; v_gene: TRBV7-8; j_gene: TRBJ1-5; d_gene: TRBD1; CDR3nt: TGTGCCAGCAGCCCCGTCCCGGGACAGGGTCAGCCCCAGCATTTT; CDR3aa: CASSPVPGQGQPQHF
abundance: NA; v_gene: TRBV11-2; j_gene: TRBJ2-5; d_gene: NA; CDR3nt: TGTGCCAGCAGGGACCGTGCGGTGGGGACCCAGTACTTC; CDR3aa: CASRDRAVGTQYF
abundance: NA; v_gene: TRBV25-1; j_gene: TRBJ2-2; d_gene: NA; CDR3nt: TGTGCCAGCAGTGAATTGGGAGCGAACACCGGGGAGCTGTTTTTT; CDR3aa: CASSELGANTGELFF
abundance: NA; v_gene: TRBV4-1; j_gene: TRBJ1-5; d_gene: NA; CDR3nt: TGCGCCAGCAGCCAAGAAGAAGGTCAGCCCCAGCATTTT; CDR3aa: CASSQEEGQPQHF
abundance: NA; v_gene: TRBV9; j_gene: TRBJ2-2; d_gene: TRBD2; CDR3nt: TGTGCCAGCAGCGTAGCCCTAGCGGGGGGGCCATGGAACACCGGGGAGCTGTTTTTT; CDR3aa: CASSVALAGGPWNTGELFF
abundance: NA; v_gene: TRBV3-1/TRBV3-2; j_gene: TRBJ1-6; d_gene: NA; CDR3nt: TGTGCCAGCAGCCCTACACGGCTAAATTCACCCCTCCACTTT; CDR3aa: CASSPTRLNSPLHF
abundance: NA; v_gene: TRBV2; j_gene: TRBJ1-2; d_gene: NA; CDR3nt: TGTGCCAGCAGGAAAGGACAGAATGGCTACACCTTC; CDR3aa: CASRKGQNGYTF
abundance: NA; v_gene: TRBV5-1; j_gene: TRBJ1-4; d_gene: NA; CDR3nt: TGCGCCAGCAGCGAACCATCAACTAATGAAAAACTGTTTTTT; CDR3aa: CASSEPSTNEKLFF
abundance: NA; v_gene: TRBV11-2; j_gene: TRBJ2-7; d_gene: NA; CDR3nt: TGTGCCAGCAGCTCTGGACAGTACTACGAGCAGTACTTC; CDR3aa: CASSSGQYYEQYF
abundance: few; v_gene: TRBV19; j_gene: TRBJ1-5; d_gene: NA; CDR3nt: TGTGCCAGTATCTCACAGGGTCTTAGCAATCAGCCCCAGCATTTT; CDR3aa: CASISQGLSNQPQHF
abundance: NA; v_gene: TRBV7-7; j_gene: TRBJ2-7; d_gene: NA; CDR3nt: TGTGCCAGCAGCCCTCAACAGGGTTACGAGCAGTACTTC; CDR3aa: CASSPQQGYEQYF
abundance: NA; v_gene: TRBV19; j_gene: TRBJ2-7; d_gene: TRBD2; CDR3nt: TGTGCCAGTATGCATAGCGGGGGGCCAACCTACGAGCAGTACTTC; CDR3aa: CASMHSGGPTYEQYF
abundance: once; v_gene: TRBV7-3; j_gene: TRBJ2-1; d_gene: NA; CDR3nt: TGTGCCAGCAGCCAACGGACAGGACTAACCTACAATGAGCAGTTCTTC; CDR3aa: CASSQRTGLTYNEQFF
abundance: NA; v_gene: TRBV14; j_gene: TRBJ1-4; d_gene: TRBD1; CDR3nt: TGTGCCAGCAGCCAAGTGAGGACAGGGGTAGAGGAAAAACTGTTTTTT; CDR3aa: CASSQVRTGVEEKLFF
abundance: NA; v_gene: TRBV5-8; j_gene: TRBJ1-1; d_gene: NA; CDR3nt: TGTGCCAGCGTCACAGGTGATGGGTGGAACACTGAAGCTTTCTTT; CDR3aa: CASVTGDGWNTEAFF
abundance: few; v_gene: TRBV25-1; j_gene: TRBJ1-4; d_gene: TRBD1; CDR3nt: TGTGCCAGCAGTAAAACAGGACAGGGAGCCCTAGAAAAACTGTTTTTT; CDR3aa: CASSKTGQGALEKLFF
abundance: NA; v_gene: TRBV7-3; j_gene: TRBJ2-3; d_gene: TRBD2; CDR3nt: TGTGCCAGCAGCCCAAATGGCCCTAGCGGGGTGGGAGATACGCAGTATTTT; CDR3aa: CASSPNGPSGVGDTQYF
abundance: few; v_gene: TRBV4-3; j_gene: TRBJ2-3; d_gene: NA; CDR3nt: TGCGCCAGCCCCCAGGCAGGGCGGACAGATACGCAGTATTTT; CDR3aa: CASPQAGRTDTQYF
abundance: NA; v_gene: TRBV19; j_gene: TRBJ2-1; d_gene: TRBD2; CDR3nt: TGTGCCAGCGCCGGGCTAGCGGGGTGGAATGAGCAGTTCTTC; CDR3aa: CASAGLAGWNEQFF
abundance: NA; v_gene: TRBV9; j_gene: TRBJ2-7; d_gene: NA; CDR3nt: TGTGCCAGCAGCGTAGTAGCAGGCTACGAGCAGTACTTC; CDR3aa: CASSVVAGYEQYF
abundance: NA; v_gene: TRBV7-9; j_gene: TRBJ2-2; d_gene: NA; CDR3nt: TGTGCCAGCAGCTCGACAAGACCCGCGAACACCGGGGAGCTGTTTTTT; CDR3aa: CASSSTRPANTGELFF
abundance: once; v_gene: TRBV7-5; j_gene: TRBJ2-1; d_gene: NA; CDR3nt: TGTGCCAGAAGCCCACCTGACGGACTAGGCTGCGATGAGCAGTTCTTC; CDR3aa: CARSPPDGLGCDEQFF
abundance: NA; v_gene: TRBV25-1; j_gene: TRBJ2-3; d_gene: NA; CDR3nt: TGTGCCAGCAGTGAAGAAGGAGCCAAAGATACGCAGTATTTT; CDR3aa: CASSEEGAKDTQYF
abundance: few; v_gene: TRBV7-8; j_gene: TRBJ1-5; d_gene: TRBD1; CDR3nt: TGTGCCAGCAGCGGGAGGACAGGGGTTAGCAATCAGCCCCAGCATTTT; CDR3aa: CASSGRTGVSNQPQHF
abundance: NA; v_gene: TRBV6-6; j_gene: TRBJ1-3; d_gene: NA; CDR3nt: TGTGCCAGCAGTTATGCATTCTGGGGAAACACCATATATTTT; CDR3aa: CASSYAFWGNTIYF
abundance: NA; v_gene: TRBV6-4; j_gene: TRBJ1-1; d_gene: TRBD1; CDR3nt: TGTGCCAGCAGTGCCGGGACAGGGATGAACACTGAAGCTTTCTTT; CDR3aa: CASSAGTGMNTEAFF
abundance: NA; v_gene: TRBV10-1; j_gene: TRBJ2-5; d_gene: TRBD1; CDR3nt: TGCGCCAGCAGCACAGGGGGCCAAGAGACCCAGTACTTC; CDR3aa: CASSTGGQETQYF
abundance: NA; v_gene: TRBV19; j_gene: TRBJ2-5; d_gene: NA; CDR3nt: TGTGCCTCCACCGGGACACCCGGGCTTGAGACCCAGTACTTC; CDR3aa: CASTGTPGLETQYF
abundance: NA; v_gene: TRBV7-2; j_gene: TRBJ2-3; d_gene: NA; CDR3nt: TGTGCCAGCAGCCTAAAGCTGGGGGGCGGCCGGTCAGGAGCTGATACGCAGTATTTT; CDR3aa: CASSLKLGGGRSGADTQYF
abundance: NA; v_gene: TRBV9; j_gene: TRBJ2-7; d_gene: NA; CDR3nt: TGTGCCAGCAGCGTAGCGGCGGGGAACTCCTACGAGCAGTACTTC; CDR3aa: CASSVAAGNSYEQYF
abundance: few; v_gene: TRBV5-1; j_gene: TRBJ1-1; d_gene: NA; CDR3nt: TGCGCCAGCAGCCCAGACGGGAACACTGAAGCTTTCTTT; CDR3aa: CASSPDGNTEAFF
abundance: NA; v_gene: TRBV5-1; j_gene: TRBJ2-7; d_gene: NA; CDR3nt: TGCGCCAGCAGCTTGGACTTGAGCTACGAGCAGTACTTC; CDR3aa: CASSLDLSYEQYF
abundance: NA; v_gene: TRBV24-1; j_gene: TRBJ1-2; d_gene: TRBD1; CDR3nt: TGTGCCACCAGTGGAACAGGGGCAAACTATGGCTACACCTTC; CDR3aa: CATSGTGANYGYTF
abundance: NA; v_gene: TRBV27; j_gene: TRBJ2-1; d_gene: TRBD1; CDR3nt: TGTGCCAGCAGTCAGGGACAGGGGCCCTACAATGAGCAGTTCTTC; CDR3aa: CASSQGQGPYNEQFF
abundance: NA; v_gene: TRBV6-5; j_gene: TRBJ1-2; d_gene: NA; CDR3nt: TGTGCCAGCAGGGCCGGGACTAGCTATGGCTACACCTTC; CDR3aa: CASRAGTSYGYTF
abundance: NA; v_gene: TRBV5-1; j_gene: TRBJ2-5; d_gene: TRBD2; CDR3nt: TGCGCCAGCAGCTTGGGCCTTAGCGGGGGCCGTCAAGAGACCCAGTACTTC; CDR3aa: CASSLGLSGGRQETQYF
abundance: NA; v_gene: TRBV6-2/TRBV6-3; j_gene: TRBJ2-5; d_gene: NA; CDR3nt: TGTGCCAGCAGTTACTTTGGGGTTGGAGAGACCCAGTACTTC; CDR3aa: CASSYFGVGETQYF